The rows below give T cell receptor beta chains drawn from one sample of a study of CD8+CD57+ T cells in acquired aplastic anemia. TCRdb reprocessed the reads with MiXCR, giving one entry per CDR3 protein. Here the sample spans some 180,000 distinct CDR3 sequences, roughly half being singletons. What was sequenced was sorted CD4+, CD8+, or CD8+CD57+ T cells (not recorded which) from PBMCs. These receptors were obtained from a human donor in good health. Each CDR3 is given with its conserved first and last residue. Fields, in order: J gene, clone size, V gene, D gene, CDR3 protein, CDR3 DNA. A D gene is named only where the DNA matches it firmly. Clone size, where shown, is once, few, many, or a class for clones that have expanded.

>TRBJ2-7|-|TRBV6-1|TRBD1
CASTRSGQGGYEQYF
TGTGCCAGCACCCGCTCGGGACAGGGCGGCTACGAGCAGTACTTC
>TRBJ2-7|many|TRBV19|-
CASSSRSGTYEQYF
TGTGCCAGTAGTTCCCGTTCGGGAACCTACGAGCAGTACTTC
>TRBJ2-1|-|TRBV18|TRBD1
CASSPALDRGLYNEQFF
TGTGCCAGCTCACCGGCTTTAGACAGGGGCCTTTACAATGAGCAGTTCTTC
>TRBJ1-6|many|TRBV7-2|TRBD1
CASSPGQGVSPLHF
TGTGCCAGCAGCCCGGGACAGGGTGTTTCACCCCTCCACTTT
>TRBJ1-1|-|TRBV9|-
CASSVARVDTEAFF
TGTGCCAGCAGCGTAGCCAGGGTCGACACTGAAGCTTTCTTT
>TRBJ1-2|-|TRBV4-1|-
CASSQDIARGTYDYGYTF
TGCGCCAGCAGCCAAGATATTGCAAGGGGGACGTATGACTATGGCTACACCTTC
>TRBJ1-1|-|TRBV19|-
CAGRLGGTEAFF
TGTGCCGGCCGGCTTGGAGGTACTGAAGCTTTCTTT
>TRBJ2-2|-|TRBV20-1|-
CSAIVTGELFF
TGCAGTGCTATTGTAACCGGGGAGCTGTTTTTT
>TRBJ2-7|many|TRBV7-2|TRBD1
CASSPGTVSYEQYF
TGTGCCAGCAGTCCCGGGACAGTATCCTACGAGCAGTACTTC
>TRBJ1-5|-|TRBV7-2|-
CASSLGVGIEPQHF
TGTGCCAGCAGCTTAGGGGTTGGCATTGAGCCCCAGCATTTT
>TRBJ2-2|-|TRBV15|-
CATSRFPGANTGELFF
TGTGCCACCAGCAGATTTCCCGGCGCGAACACCGGGGAGCTGTTTTTT
>TRBJ1-5|once|TRBV19|TRBD1
CAWTTGVGLGQPQHF
TGTGCCTGGACCACAGGGGTGGGTTTGGGACAGCCCCAGCATTTT
>TRBJ2-7|-|TRBV9|TRBD2
CASSLREDGAARGEQYF
TGTGCCAGCAGCCTGCGGGAGGACGGGGCCGCCCGTGGCGAGCAGTACTTC
>TRBJ2-5|many|TRBV10-2|-
CASSDPLWGETQYF
TGCGCCAGCAGTGACCCACTCTGGGGGGAGACCCAGTACTTC
>TRBJ2-1|few|TRBV4-2|TRBD2
CASSTTSGGISYNEQFF
TGTGCCAGCAGCACGACTAGCGGGGGGATTTCCTACAATGAGCAGTTCTTC
>TRBJ1-5|-|TRBV2|TRBD1
CASSAGTGNGPQHF
TGTGCCAGCAGTGCCGGGACAGGGAATGGACCCCAGCATTTT
>TRBJ1-2|few|TRBV4-3|TRBD1
CASSQYWDRGRGNYGYTF
TGCGCCAGCAGCCAATATTGGGACAGGGGGCGCGGGAACTATGGCTACACCTTC
>TRBJ2-5|many|TRBV6-6|TRBD2
CASSYREGRVETQYF
TGTGCCAGCAGTTACCGGGAGGGCCGGGTAGAGACCCAGTACTTC
>TRBJ2-7|few|TRBV6-1|TRBD2
CASSIGLAGVGEQYF
TGTGCCAGCTCAATCGGACTAGCGGGAGTTGGGGAGCAGTACTTC
>TRBJ2-4|-|TRBV27|-
CASSHHVGGAAKNIQYF
TGTGCCAGCAGCCATCATGTAGGCGGGGCGGCCAAAAACATTCAGTACTTC
>TRBJ1-2|many|TRBV5-1|-
CASSLGSPPGHYGYTF
TGCGCCAGCAGCTTGGGAAGCCCACCCGGGCACTATGGCTACACCTTC
>TRBJ1-1|many|TRBV7-9|TRBD1
CASSYRTGIMNTEAFF
TGTGCCAGCAGCTATAGGACAGGGATTATGAACACTGAAGCTTTCTTT
>TRBJ1-5|-|TRBV10-3|TRBD1
CAISASGQTINQPQHF
TGTGCCATCAGCGCGTCGGGACAGACCATTAATCAGCCCCAGCATTTT
>TRBJ1-2|-|TRBV18|-
CASSPTVFAGEYGYTF
TGTGCCAGCTCACCTACTGTTTTCGCAGGAGAGTATGGCTACACCTTC
>TRBJ1-5|many|TRBV30|TRBD1
CAWSATGEGQPQHF
TGTGCCTGGAGTGCGACAGGGGAGGGTCAGCCCCAGCATTTT
>TRBJ2-7|many|TRBV15|TRBD1
CATSRDRGPTYYEQYF
TGTGCCACCAGCAGGGACAGGGGGCCGACCTACTACGAGCAGTACTTC
>TRBJ2-3|many|TRBV5-4|-
CASSGTLGTDTQYF
TGTGCCAGCAGCGGAACCTTGGGAACAGATACGCAGTATTTT
>TRBJ2-7|-|TRBV7-2|-
CASSSGTDYEQYF
TGTGCCAGCAGCTCCGGGACCGACTACGAGCAGTACTTC
>TRBJ1-2|few|TRBV10-1|TRBD1
CASSQTGSRGYTF
TGCGCCAGCAGTCAGACAGGGAGTCGCGGCTACACCTTC
>TRBJ2-3|-|TRBV24-1|-
CATSDSQGGADTQYF
TGTGCCACCAGTGATTCCCAGGGGGGCGCAGATACGCAGTATTTT
>TRBJ2-3|-|TRBV2|-
CASAREVTDTQYF
TGTGCCAGCGCTAGGGAAGTCACAGATACGCAGTATTTT
>TRBJ2-2|-|TRBV24-1|TRBD1
CATSGQGTNTGELFF
TGTGCCACCAGTGGACAGGGGACGAACACCGGGGAGCTGTTTTTT
>TRBJ1-6|many|TRBV6-4|TRBD1
CASSAETGLNSPLHF
TGTGCCAGCAGTGCCGAGACAGGGCTTAATTCACCCCTCCACTTT
>TRBJ2-5|-|TRBV4-1|TRBD1
CASSLHRGPQETQYF
TGCGCCAGCAGCCTACACAGGGGTCCCCAAGAGACCCAGTACTTC
>TRBJ2-3|few|TRBV4-1|TRBD1
CASSQEKGAGLATDTQYF
TGCGCCAGCAGCCAAGAGAAGGGGGCGGGTCTAGCCACAGATACGCAGTATTTT
>TRBJ1-3|once|TRBV29-1|-
CSALLYTSGNTIYF
TGCAGCGCCCTCCTCTATACCTCTGGAAACACCATATATTTT
>TRBJ2-1|-|TRBV10-2|-
CASSGGPPQFF
TGCGCCAGCAGTGGGGGGCCACCGCAGTTCTTC
>TRBJ1-1|few|TRBV24-1|-
CATRDLNRESYTEAFF
TGTGCCACCAGGGACCTTAACAGGGAATCCTACACTGAAGCTTTCTTT
>TRBJ2-1|-|TRBV7-6|-
CASSLSSGGNEQFF
TGTGCCAGCAGCTTAAGTTCTGGAGGCAATGAGCAGTTCTTC
>TRBJ2-7|-|TRBV7-9|-
CASNLGGAYEQYF
TGTGCCAGCAACCTAGGGGGGGCCTACGAGCAGTACTTC
>TRBJ2-6|few|TRBV3-1|TRBD2
CASSESGTRRSGANVLTF
TGTGCCAGCAGCGAATCCGGGACTAGGCGTTCTGGGGCCAACGTCCTGACTTTC
>TRBJ2-1|-|TRBV24-1|-
CATMELGSYNEQFF
TGTGCCACCATGGAGTTGGGGTCCTACAATGAGCAGTTCTTC
>TRBJ2-7|many|TRBV9|-
CASSVGGGAKYEQYF
TGTGCCAGCAGCGTAGGAGGTGGGGCTAAGTACGAGCAGTACTTC
>TRBJ2-7|many|TRBV19|TRBD2
CASSVWTSGMGEQYF
TGTGCCAGTAGTGTTTGGACTAGCGGGATGGGGGAGCAGTACTTC
>TRBJ2-3|-|TRBV15|-
CATSRAAGSTDTQYF
TGTGCCACCAGCAGAGCGGCAGGGTCCACAGATACGCAGTATTTT
>TRBJ2-3|many|TRBV9|-
CASSVRGASVSDTQYF
TGTGCCAGCAGCGTACGTGGGGCTAGCGTGTCAGATACGCAGTATTTT
>TRBJ2-5|few|TRBV5-1|-
CASSLLARETQYF
TGCGCCAGCAGCTTGTTGGCACGAGAGACCCAGTACTTC
>TRBJ2-7|once|TRBV7-8|-
CASSSIQKYEQYF
TGTGCCAGCAGCTCCATACAGAAATACGAGCAGTACTTC
>TRBJ1-4|-|TRBV19|-
CASSTTDPFEKLFF
TGTGCCAGTAGTACTACAGATCCCTTCGAAAAACTGTTTTTT
>TRBJ2-6|-|TRBV11-2|TRBD1
CASSQTGGASGANVLTF
TGTGCCAGCAGCCAGACAGGGGGCGCGTCTGGGGCCAACGTCCTGACTTTC
>TRBJ2-3|-|TRBV6-1|-
CASSGLADVSDTQYF
TGTGCCAGCAGTGGATTAGCGGACGTGTCAGATACGCAGTATTTT